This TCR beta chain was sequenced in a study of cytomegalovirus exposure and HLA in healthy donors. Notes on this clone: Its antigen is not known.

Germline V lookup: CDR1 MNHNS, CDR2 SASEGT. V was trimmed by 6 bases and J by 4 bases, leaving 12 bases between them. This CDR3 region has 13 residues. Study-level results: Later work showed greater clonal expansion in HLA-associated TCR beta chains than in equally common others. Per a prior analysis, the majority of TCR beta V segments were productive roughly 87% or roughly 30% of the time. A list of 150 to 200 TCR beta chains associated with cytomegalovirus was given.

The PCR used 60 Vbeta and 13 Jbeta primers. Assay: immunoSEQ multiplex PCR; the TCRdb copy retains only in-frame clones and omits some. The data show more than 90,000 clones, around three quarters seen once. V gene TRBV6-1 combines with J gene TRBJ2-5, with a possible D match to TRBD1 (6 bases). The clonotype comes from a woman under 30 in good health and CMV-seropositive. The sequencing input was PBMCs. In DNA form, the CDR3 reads TGTGCCAGCAGCGCGGACAGTGGAGAGACCCAGTACTTC. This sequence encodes CASSADSGETQYF.